Below are 30 T cell receptor beta chains sequenced from a single sample in a study of blood T cell repertoires in COVID-19. Clones were sequenced by immunoSEQ multiplex PCR, and TCRdb holds only the in-frame ones, with some missing. Found here are hundreds of thousands of clones, 65% to 90% of them singletons; the top ten hold around 5.5%. Sequenced: peripheral blood. These receptors were obtained from a man in his fifties with COVID-19, enrolled during active disease.

V and J are TRBV7-2 and TRBJ2-3, with a possible D match to TRBD1 (8 bases). Germline V lookup: CDR1 SGHTA, CDR2 FQGNSA. The V gene lost 2 bases and the J gene lost 6 bases, with 15 bases spanning the gap. This CDR3 is 15 amino acids long. The CDR3 nucleotides read TGTGCCAGCAGCTTACAGGGGGCGCGGGGGGATACGCAGTATTTT. It translates to CASSLQGARGDTQYF.

This clone has just a few counts. The chain employs TRBV3-1 (or the pseudogene TRBV3-2) and TRBJ1-6; no definite D call. The V gene's germline CDR1 is LGHDT and CDR2 YNNKEL (reference sequence). The V end lost 3 bases, the J end lost 5 bases, and 11 bases lay between the germline ends. The CDR3 totals 15 residues. The CDR3 here is CASSQRVVDNSPLHF. The CDR3 DNA reads TGTGCCAGCAGCCAGAGGGTAGTGGATAATTCACCCCTCCACTTT.

The CDR3: CASSIAPPGQGALTSGGNNEQFF. CDR3 nucleotide sequence: TGTGCCAGTAGTATAGCCCCTCCGGGACAGGGGGCGCTGACTAGCGGGGGGAACAATGAGCAGTTCTTC. The chain employs TRBV19 and TRBJ2-1; possible D gene TRBD2, 13 bases. This CDR3 comprises 23 residues. V shed 1 base and J shed 5 bases, with 36 bases lying between them. Germline CDR1 reads LNHDA; CDR2 reads SQIVND (reference sequence).

The CDR3 nucleotides are TGTGCCAGCAGCTTGAGGAGGCGCGGGGAGACCCAGTACTTC. Protein product: CASSLRRRGETQYF. This chain links TRBV11-1 with TRBJ2-5; tentative D call: TRBD2 (5 bases). The CDR3 loop spans 14 amino acids. Per germline, CDR1 SGHAT and CDR2 FQDESV (reference sequence). V lost 3 bases to trimming and J lost 5 bases, with 13 bases between them.

In its sample, this clone was seen once. This chain joins TRBV7-2 and TRBJ1-5; 9 positions agree with TRBD1. This CDR3 region has 16 residues. The V segment lost 1 base and the J segment 7 bases; nucleotides outside the gene matches: 8. Germline CDR1 reads SGHTA; CDR2 reads FQGNSA. The CDR3 DNA reads TGTGCCAGCAGCTTAGTAAAACAGGGGGCTGGGCAGCCCCAGCATTTT. It is translated as CASSLVKQGAGQPQHF.

V gene TRBV18 combines with J gene TRBJ1-2; possible D gene TRBD1, 6 bases. The CDR3 extends over 16 amino acids. CDR1 and CDR2 from the germline V gene are KGHSH and LQKENI. Trimming took 2 bases from V and 0 from J, leaving 13 bases between them. CDR3 bases: TGTGCCAGCTCACCAGTGGGACAAATCTCTAACTATGGCTACACCTTC. It yields the protein CASSPVGQISNYGYTF.

The chain joins TRBV12-5 to TRBJ2-2, with D perhaps matching TRBD2 (6 bases). Germline assignment: CDR1 LGHNT and CDR2 FRNRAP. Between the trimmed V and J ends, which lost 2 bases and 7 bases, there was a span of 20 bases. The CDR3 totals 17 residues. The CDR3 sequence is CASGLPPRRVAHGELFF. The CDR3 DNA is TGTGCTAGTGGTTTGCCACCCAGGAGGGTAGCTCACGGGGAGCTGTTTTTT.

The CDR3 DNA reads TGTGCCAGCTCACCAAAGGGACAGGGTACTGAAGCTTTCTTT. This gives the protein CASSPKGQGTEAFF. This chain uses TRBV18 with TRBJ1-1, with TRBD1 identical over 9 bases. The J segment lost 5 bases and the V segment lost 2 bases, leaving 3 bases of the junction unmatched. The CDR3 is made up of 14 amino acids. From germline, CDR1 is KGHSH and CDR2 LQKENI.

The chain is built from TRBV10-3 and TRBJ2-1; TRBD2 matches at 9 bases. Trimming removed 4 bases from V and 5 bases from J; junction bases left unmatched: 9. Germline V gene sequence: CDR1 ENHRY, CDR2 SYGVKD. The CDR3 is made up of 16 amino acids. The CDR3 sequence is CAISGRAGGFDNEQFF. The CDR3 DNA reads as TGTGCCATCAGTGGAAGGGCGGGGGGGTTTGACAATGAGCAGTTCTTC.

This sequence joins TRBV7-9 and TRBJ1-2, with 9 nucleotides matching TRBD1. CDR1 is SEHNR, CDR2 FQNEAQ, per germline (reference sequence). The CDR3 sequence is 14 residues long. V lost 5 bases to trimming and J lost 8 bases; unmatched junction nucleotides: 9. CDR3 nucleotides: TGTGCCAGCAGCATACTTGGACAGGGGCTAGGCTACACCTTC. Its protein is CASSILGQGLGYTF.

The rearrangement links TRBV7-2 to TRBJ1-4, with D possibly being TRBD1 (6 bases). CDR1 and CDR2 from the germline V gene are SGHTA and FQGNSA. V lost 5 bases to trimming and J lost 6 bases, with 19 bases between them. The CDR3 sequence is 16 residues long. CDR3 protein: CASSGQTGFVDEKLFF. CDR3 DNA sequence: TGTGCCAGCAGCGGCCAGACAGGATTCGTGGATGAAAAACTGTTTTTT.

The chain has TRBV4-3 and TRBJ2-6; 8 bases are shared with TRBD1. The CDR3 length is 17 residues. The junction had 6 bases not matched to a gene; V was cut back by 4 bases and J by 1 base. CDR1 and CDR2 (germline): LGHNA, YSLEER. The CDR3 spells CASSPTGGVSGANVLTF. In DNA, the CDR3 is TGCGCCAGCAGCCCCACAGGGGGAGTATCTGGGGCCAACGTCCTGACTTTC.

The genes are TRBV7-9 and TRBJ1-5; 9 bases map to TRBD1. CDR1 and CDR2 (germline): SEHNR, FQNEAQ (reference sequence). The length of the CDR3 is 16 residues. J gave up 6 bases and V 1 base, and 7 bases lay outside the gene matches. In DNA form, the CDR3 reads TGTGCCAGCAGCTTAGAGGGGACAGGGATCGCTCAGCCCCAGCATTTT. Translation: CASSLEGTGIAQPQHF. The full variable domain, its missing parts supplied by reference TRBV7-9 and TRBJ1-5, is DTGVSQNPRHKITKRGQNVTFRCDPISEHNRLYWYRQTLGQGPEFLTYFQNEAQLEKSRLLSDRFSAERPKGSFSTLEIQRTEQGDSAMYLCASSLEGTGIAQPQHFGDGTRLSIL.

J is TRBJ2-5 and V is TRBV19, with 15 nucleotides matching TRBD2. V shed 6 bases and J 0 bases; nucleotides not matched to a gene: 8. Per the germline V gene, CDR1 is LNHDA and CDR2 is SQIVND (reference sequence). CDR3 length equals 18 residues. The CDR3 protein is CASSPGLAGGHYQETQYF. The DNA of the CDR3 is TGTGCCAGTAGCCCCGGACTAGCGGGGGGGCATTACCAAGAGACCCAGTACTTC.

The rearrangement uses TRBV6-5 and TRBJ1-2; tentative D call: TRBD1 (5 bases). There are 14 residues in the CDR3. Trimming cost V 4 bases and J 4 bases, with 13 bases left between them. Germline-derived CDR1 and CDR2 are MNHEY and SVGAGI. The CDR3 nucleotides read TGTGCCAGCAGTTCCCGGGGGGTAGGCTATGGCTACACCTTC. Residues: CASSSRGVGYGYTF.

The sample holds a few counts of this clone. This chain uses TRBV7-9 with TRBJ1-4; D perhaps matches TRBD1 (5 bases). CDR1 and CDR2 (germline): SEHNR, FQNEAQ (reference sequence). V lost 5 bases and J 7 bases, leaving 8 bases between the germline ends. The CDR3 is 12 amino acids. In DNA form, the CDR3 reads TGTGCCAGCAGCGATCAGGGTGAAAAACTGTTTTTT. It yields the protein CASSDQGEKLFF.

The chain employs TRBV4-3 and TRBJ1-6; D ambiguous. Germline V gives CDR1 LGHNA, CDR2 YSLEER. V was clipped by 0 bases and J by 0 bases, with 12 bases between them. This CDR3 is built from 18 residues. CDR3 coding DNA: TGCGCCAGCAGCCAAGAAGGTGAAAGGAGCTCCTATAATTCACCCCTCCACTTT. Protein sequence: CASSQEGERSSYNSPLHF.

The chain joins TRBV2 to TRBJ2-7; TRBD1 matches 9 bases. The CDR3 totals 12 residues. Trimming removed 6 bases from V and 3 bases from J; junction bases left unmatched: 0. Germline V CDR1 and CDR2: SNHLY, FYNNEI. CDR3 sequence reads: CASRDRGYEQYF. The CDR3 bases are TGTGCCAGCAGGGACAGGGGCTACGAGCAGTACTTC.

This chain links TRBV11-2 with TRBJ2-7; no firm D call. V was cut by 2 bases and J by 2 bases, with 7 bases left in between. Germline CDR1 is SGHAT and CDR2 is FQNNGV. The CDR3 is 13 residues long. CDR3 in amino acids: CASSLLVAYEQYF. CDR3 in DNA: TGTGCCAGCAGCTTACTAGTCGCCTACGAGCAGTACTTC.

The chain has TRBV6-5 and TRBJ1-3; tentatively, D is TRBD1 (5 bases). The CDR3 has 14 amino acids. The V gene's germline CDR1 is MNHEY and CDR2 SVGAGI. V was trimmed by 2 bases and J by 4 bases, leaving 9 bases between them. CDR3 region: CASSYRGTGNTIYF. The CDR3 DNA is TGTGCCAGCAGTTACCGGGGGACGGGAAACACCATATATTTT.

The J gene is TRBJ2-3, the V gene TRBV24-1, with D perhaps matching TRBD2 (6 bases). Germline V gene lookup returns CDR1 KGHDR and CDR2 SFDVKD. Trimming took 4 bases from V and 2 from J, leaving 15 bases between them. The CDR3 runs to 16 residues. The CDR3 DNA sequence: TGTGCCACCAGTGACCCGAAGGGAGGAAACACAGATACGCAGTATTTT. This encodes CATSDPKGGNTDTQYF.

The chain carries TRBV18 and TRBJ1-5, with D unresolved. Trimming removed 1 base from V and 4 bases from J, with 5 bases in between. The germline gives CDR1 KGHSH, CDR2 LQKENI. CDR3 size: 13 residues. This CDR3 reads CASSPQQNQPQHF. The CDR3 nucleotides are TGTGCCAGCTCACCACAACAGAATCAGCCCCAGCATTTT.

The chain links TRBV2 to TRBJ2-5; the match to TRBD1 covers 7 bases. Losses at the gene ends were 6 bases for V and 5 bases for J; bases not matched to a gene: 9. Germline V gene sequence: CDR1 SNHLY, CDR2 FYNNEI. The length of the CDR3 is 14 residues. The CDR3 sequence is CASSAVKGGETQYF. DNA for the CDR3: TGTGCCAGCAGCGCGGTGAAAGGGGGCGAGACCCAGTACTTC.

This clone occurred a few times. The chain employs TRBV2 and TRBJ2-7; D is ambiguous. The CDR3 loop spans 13 amino acids. Germline CDR1 reads SNHLY; CDR2 reads FYNNEI. Trimming stripped 8 bases from V and 1 base from J, with 12 bases between. The DNA for the CDR3 is TGTGCCAGCCACGAAACCAGGTCCTACGAGCAGTACTTC. Amino acid sequence: CASHETRSYEQYF.

V is TRBV5-1 and J is TRBJ1-2; D is perhaps TRBD1 (5 bases). CDR1 SGHRS and CDR2 YFSETQ come from the germline V gene. Between the trimmed V and J ends, which lost 4 bases and 4 bases, there was a span of 14 bases. The CDR3 runs to 14 residues. For the CDR3, the DNA is TGCGCCAGCAGCACCGGACAAATTCCCTATGGCTACACCTTC. It is translated as CASSTGQIPYGYTF.

V and J are TRBV10-1 and TRBJ1-1; D uncertain. V was shortened by 4 bases and J by 0 bases, with 9 bases between the two germline ends. Germline V CDR1 and CDR2: WNHNN, SYGVQD (reference sequence). The CDR3 is 14 residues long. The CDR3 protein is CASSGRIMNTEAFF. The CDR3 DNA sequence: TGCGCCAGCAGTGGGAGGATTATGAACACTGAAGCTTTCTTT.

This clone was picked up one time. The chain combines TRBV11-1 with TRBJ2-7; TRBD2 matches 7 bases. Germline V gene lookup returns CDR1 SGHAT and CDR2 FQDESV (reference sequence). V dropped 5 bases and J dropped 3; count of bases not matched to a gene: 7. The CDR3 covers 14 residues. The CDR3 DNA sequence: TGTGCCAGCAGCCTCCCGGGGAGGGTCTACGAGCAGTACTTC. It translates to CASSLPGRVYEQYF.

This clone appeared a few times. The V call is TRBV2, the J call TRBJ2-7; 9 positions match TRBD1. Germline V gene lookup returns CDR1 SNHLY and CDR2 FYNNEI. This CDR3 comprises 15 residues. V was pared by 6 bases and J by 5 bases, with 11 bases of the junction left unmatched. CDR3 nucleotide sequence: TGTGCCAGCAGGTCACCGGGACAGGGTATCCACGAGCAGTACTTC. It is translated as CASRSPGQGIHEQYF.

This chain joins TRBV29-1 and TRBJ2-1, with 7 bases that match TRBD1. The CDR3 length is 12 residues. Germline V gives CDR1 SQVTM, CDR2 ANQGSEA. Trimming at V came to 5 bases and at J to 7 bases, leaving 5 bases not matched to a gene. This CDR3 reads CSVSRGPNEQFF. CDR3 sequence (DNA): TGCAGCGTTTCAAGGGGGCCGAATGAGCAGTTCTTC.

The chain joins TRBV7-2 to TRBJ2-5; TRBD2 matches 11 bases. CDR1 SGHTA and CDR2 FQGNSA come from the germline V gene. Unmatched junction bases numbered 7, after V lost 5 bases and J lost 5 bases. The CDR3 sequence is 15 residues long. The CDR3 nucleotides read TGTGCCAGCAGCCTCCGACTAGCGGGGAGGGAGACCCAGTACTTC. Translation: CASSLRLAGRETQYF.